Below, one TCR beta chain is given with its context. This sample stems from a study of blood T cell repertoires in COVID-19. Study in general: Collection of acute and convalescent COVID-19 samples took place in the United States, Italy and Spain. T cells, B-cell-depleted T cells, or PBMCs provided the cDNA or gDNA that served as material.

In the original processing: Estimation of nucleated cell counts was performed using reference gene primer amplification. Some clones are missing from TCRdb's copy, which holds only in-frame ones; the method was immunoSEQ multiplex PCR. V and J calls plus clone size are reproduced from that table; the DNA served to infer D and trimming. The repertoire has 95,000 to 150,000 clones, just over 85% of them found once; the top ten carry roughly 0.94%. This CDR3 spans 15 amino acids. Germline loops: CDR1 MNHNY, CDR2 SVGAGI (reference sequence). J lost 8 bases, V lost 6 bases, and 11 bases had no gene match.

Sequenced input: peripheral blood. The origin of this receptor is a woman in her 50s with active or convalescent COVID-19. The chain combines TRBV6-6 with TRBJ1-4; 8 positions agree with TRBD1. CDR3 region: CASSQPITGGEKLFF. CDR3 DNA: TGTGCCAGCAGCCAACCGATTACAGGGGGAGAAAAACTGTTTTTT.